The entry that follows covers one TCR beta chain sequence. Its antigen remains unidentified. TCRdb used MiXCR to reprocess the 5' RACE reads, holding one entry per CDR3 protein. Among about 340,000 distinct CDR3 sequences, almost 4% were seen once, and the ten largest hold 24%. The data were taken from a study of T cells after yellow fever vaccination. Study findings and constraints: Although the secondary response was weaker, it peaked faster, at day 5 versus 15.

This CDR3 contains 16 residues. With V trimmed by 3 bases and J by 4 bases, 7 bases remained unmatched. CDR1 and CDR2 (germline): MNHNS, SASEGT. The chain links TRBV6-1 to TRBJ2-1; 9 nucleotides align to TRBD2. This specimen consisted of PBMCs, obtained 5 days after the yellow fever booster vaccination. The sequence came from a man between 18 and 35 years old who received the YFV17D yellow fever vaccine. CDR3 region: CASSDNSGGPYNEQFF. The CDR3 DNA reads TGTGCCAGCAGTGATAACAGCGGGGGGCCTTACAATGAGCAGTTCTTC.